This TCR beta chain was sequenced for a study of blood T cell repertoires in COVID-19. About the research overall: PBMCs, B-cell-depleted T cells, or T cells were the source of the cDNA or gDNA that made up the material.

Clones were read by immunoSEQ multiplex PCR, and TCRdb kept only the in-frame ones, dropping some. The sample holds 200,000 to 300,000 clones; 86% are singletons and the top ten take roughly 3%. The germline V and J ends were trimmed by 6 bases and 2 bases, with 10 bases remaining between them. The CDR3 contains 13 residues. Per the germline V gene, CDR1 is ENHRY and CDR2 is SYGVKD. The receptor's source is a woman in her thirties who had recovered from COVID-19. The V call is TRBV10-3, the J call TRBJ1-1; possible D gene TRBD1, 5 bases. What was sequenced was peripheral blood. The CDR3 reads CAISPTENTEAFF. The DNA for the CDR3 is TGTGCCATCAGCCCGACAGAAAACACTGAAGCTTTCTTT.